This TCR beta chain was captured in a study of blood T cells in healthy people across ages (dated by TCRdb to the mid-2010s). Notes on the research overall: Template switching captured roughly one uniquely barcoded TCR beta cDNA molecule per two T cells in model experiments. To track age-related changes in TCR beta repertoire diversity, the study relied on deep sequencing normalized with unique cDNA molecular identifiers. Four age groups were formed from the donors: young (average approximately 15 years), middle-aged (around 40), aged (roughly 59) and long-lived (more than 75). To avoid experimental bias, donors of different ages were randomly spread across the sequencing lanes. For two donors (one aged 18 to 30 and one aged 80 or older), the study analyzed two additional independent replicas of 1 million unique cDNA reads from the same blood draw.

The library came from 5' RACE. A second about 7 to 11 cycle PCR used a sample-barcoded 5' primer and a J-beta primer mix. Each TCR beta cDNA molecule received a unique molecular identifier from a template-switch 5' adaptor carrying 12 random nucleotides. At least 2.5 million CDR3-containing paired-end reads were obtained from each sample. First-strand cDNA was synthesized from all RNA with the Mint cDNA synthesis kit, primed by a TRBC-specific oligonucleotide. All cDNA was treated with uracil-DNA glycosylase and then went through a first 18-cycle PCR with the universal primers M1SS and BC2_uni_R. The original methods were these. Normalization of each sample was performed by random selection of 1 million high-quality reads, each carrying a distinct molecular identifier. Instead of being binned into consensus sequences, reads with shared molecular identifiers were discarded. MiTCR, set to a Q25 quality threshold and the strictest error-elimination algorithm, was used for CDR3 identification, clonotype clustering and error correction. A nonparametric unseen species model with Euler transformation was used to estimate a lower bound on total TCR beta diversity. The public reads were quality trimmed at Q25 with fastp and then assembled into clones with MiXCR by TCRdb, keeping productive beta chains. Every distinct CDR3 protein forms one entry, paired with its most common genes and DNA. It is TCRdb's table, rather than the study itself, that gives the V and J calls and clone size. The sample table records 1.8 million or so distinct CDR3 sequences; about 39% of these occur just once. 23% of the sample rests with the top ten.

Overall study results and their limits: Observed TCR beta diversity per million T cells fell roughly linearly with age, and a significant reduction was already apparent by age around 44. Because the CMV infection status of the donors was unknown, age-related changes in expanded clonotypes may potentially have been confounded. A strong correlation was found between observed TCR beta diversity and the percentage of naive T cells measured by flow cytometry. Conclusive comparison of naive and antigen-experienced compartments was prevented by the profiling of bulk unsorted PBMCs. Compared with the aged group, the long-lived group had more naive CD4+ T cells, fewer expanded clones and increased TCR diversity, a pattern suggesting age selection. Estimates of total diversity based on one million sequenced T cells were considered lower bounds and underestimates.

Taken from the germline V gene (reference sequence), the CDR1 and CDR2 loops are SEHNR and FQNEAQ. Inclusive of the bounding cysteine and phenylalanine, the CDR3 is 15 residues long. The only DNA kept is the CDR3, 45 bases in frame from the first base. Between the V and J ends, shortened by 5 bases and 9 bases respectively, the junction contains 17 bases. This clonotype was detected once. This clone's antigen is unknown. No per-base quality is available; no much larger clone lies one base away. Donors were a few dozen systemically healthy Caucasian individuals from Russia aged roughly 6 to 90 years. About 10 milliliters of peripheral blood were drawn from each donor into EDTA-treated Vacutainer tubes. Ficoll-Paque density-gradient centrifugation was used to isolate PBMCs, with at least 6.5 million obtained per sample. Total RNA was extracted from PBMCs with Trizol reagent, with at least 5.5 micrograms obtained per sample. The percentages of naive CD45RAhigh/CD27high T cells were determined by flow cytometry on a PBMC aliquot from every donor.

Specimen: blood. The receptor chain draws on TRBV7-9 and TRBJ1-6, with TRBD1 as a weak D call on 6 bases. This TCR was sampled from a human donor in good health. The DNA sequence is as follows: TGTGCCAGCAGCCCGAGGGGGGGTGAGGGTTCACCCCTCCACTTT. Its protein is CASSPRGGEGSPLHF.